What follows are 28 T cell receptor beta chains derived from one specimen sequenced in a study of OX40 agonist ivuxolimab in advanced cancers. Libraries came from the immunoSEQ multiplex PCR assay. TCRdb carries this immuneACCESS record with in-frame sequences only. Its versions omit some clonotypes, under half of them owing to an unresolved V gene in the studies checked, with the rest unexplained. The sample includes roughly 24,000 clones, with 84% observed a single time. The ten largest clones take up 15% to 20% of the sample. The starting material was CD4+ or CD8+ T cells sorted from blood, obtained in a trial of the OX40 agonist ivuxolimab. These receptors all come from an adult with an advanced solid tumor such as melanoma, head and neck, liver or kidney cancer.

The chain joins TRBV29-1 to TRBJ1-1; D might be TRBD1 (5 bases). Trimming took 2 bases from V and 7 from J, leaving 17 bases between them. Germline V gives CDR1 SQVTM, CDR2 ANQGSEA. This CDR3 region has 14 residues. CDR3 loop: CSVELSWTGGEAFF. The CDR3 DNA sequence: TGCAGCGTTGAACTCTCTTGGACGGGGGGTGAAGCTTTCTTT.

This clone was found a few times. Here the CDR3 reads CASTDRAGTNEKLFF. Written as DNA, the CDR3 is TGTGCCAGTACAGACAGGGCCGGAACTAATGAAAAACTGTTTTTT. This chain joins TRBV19 and TRBJ1-4; 7 nucleotides match TRBD1. Germline CDR1 reads LNHDA; CDR2 reads SQIVND (reference sequence). There are 15 residues in the CDR3. After removal of 7 bases from V and 1 base from J, the junction contained 6 bases not matched to a gene.

The chain recombines TRBV19 with TRBJ1-1, with D possibly being TRBD1 (5 bases). The CDR3 covers 13 residues. Trimming removed 4 bases from V and 4 bases from J, with 10 bases in between. CDR1 and CDR2 (germline): LNHDA, SQIVND (reference sequence). The CDR3 DNA follows: TGTGCCAGTAGTACAGGGAGGGGCACTGAAGCTTTCTTT. As protein: CASSTGRGTEAFF.

The V call is TRBV5-4, the J call TRBJ2-7; TRBD2 agrees at 8 bases. The J segment lost 1 base and the V segment lost 0 bases, leaving 3 bases of the junction unmatched. The CDR3 runs to 15 residues. Germline V gives CDR1 SGHNT, CDR2 YYREEE (reference sequence). CDR3 residues: CASSLEERGSYEQYF. CDR3 in DNA: TGTGCCAGCAGCTTGGAGGAGCGGGGGTCCTACGAGCAGTACTTC.

The rearrangement uses TRBV2 and TRBJ2-7; no reliable D call. There are 12 residues in the CDR3. V was shortened by 7 bases and J by 3 bases, with 10 bases between the two germline ends. Germline V gene lookup returns CDR1 SNHLY and CDR2 FYNNEI. This CDR3 is CASNRELYEQYF. The CDR3 DNA follows: TGTGCCAGCAACAGAGAACTCTACGAGCAGTACTTC.

This chain links TRBV19 with TRBJ1-2, with 8 nucleotides matching TRBD1. The V segment lost 1 base and the J segment 5 bases; nucleotides outside the gene matches: 6. The length of the CDR3 is 15 residues. Germline V gene lookup returns CDR1 LNHDA and CDR2 SQIVND (reference sequence). The CDR3 is CASSIAGQGLYGYTF. CDR3 coding DNA: TGTGCCAGTAGTATAGCAGGACAGGGTCTTTATGGCTACACCTTC.

J is TRBJ1-1 and V is TRBV11-2, with 8 nucleotides matching TRBD1. Germline V gene data show CDR1 as SGHAT and CDR2 as FQNNGV. This CDR3 has 14 amino acids. Germline trimming cut 5 bases from V and 6 bases from J; bases unmatched to any gene: 8. In DNA form, the CDR3 reads TGTGCCAGCAGCCAAGACAGGGGTTGGGCTGAAGCTTTCTTT. Amino acids: CASSQDRGWAEAFF.

The chain recombines TRBV4-1 with TRBJ1-5; no definite D call. Germline V lookup: CDR1 MGHRA, CDR2 YSYEKL. The CDR3 runs 16 residues. V was cut by 1 base and J by 4 bases, with 14 bases left in between. CDR3 amino acids: CASSQGGVRPNQPQHF. DNA for the CDR3: TGCGCCAGCAGCCAAGGGGGAGTGAGGCCTAATCAGCCCCAGCATTTT.

J is TRBJ1-4 and V is TRBV5-4, with 8 bases lining up with TRBD1. There are 14 residues in the CDR3. Germline V gene data show CDR1 as SGHNT and CDR2 as YYREEE (reference sequence). Germline trimming cut 5 bases from V and 3 bases from J; bases unmatched to any gene: 3. CDR3 loop: CASRGTGPNEKLFF. The CDR3 nucleotides read TGTGCCAGCAGAGGGACAGGCCCTAATGAAAAACTGTTTTTT.

This clone was counted a few times. The V call is TRBV6-4, the J call TRBJ2-1; TRBD2 agrees at 7 bases. V lost 3 bases and J lost 1; bases outside the gene matches: 3. Germline assignment: CDR1 MRHNA and CDR2 SNTAGT. The CDR3 consists of 15 residues. CDR3 nucleotides: TGTGCCAGCAGTGATACGGGAGGTTCCTACAATGAGCAGTTCTTC. This codes for CASSDTGGSYNEQFF.

The V and J genes are TRBV5-6 and TRBJ2-5; no definite D call. CDR1 is SGHDT and CDR2 is YYEEEE in the germline V gene. This CDR3 region has 14 residues. V lost 2 bases and J lost 2, with 10 bases in between. CDR3: CASSFSFDQETQYF. In DNA, the CDR3 is TGTGCCAGCAGCTTTTCGTTCGATCAAGAGACCCAGTACTTC. The full variable domain, its missing parts supplied by reference TRBV5-6 and TRBJ2-5, is DAGVTQSPTHLIKTRGQQVTLRCSPKSGHDTVSWYQQALGQGPQFIFQYYEEEERQRGNFPDRFSGHQFPNYSSELNVNALLLGDSALYLCASSFSFDQETQYFGPGTRLLVL.

The gene calls are TRBV18 and TRBJ2-7, with 10 nucleotides matching TRBD1. Per the germline V gene, CDR1 is KGHSH and CDR2 is LQKENI. The CDR3 has 15 amino acids. Unmatched junction bases numbered 11, after V lost 7 bases and J lost 5 bases. In nucleotides, the CDR3 is TGTGCCAGCTTAAATACGGGACAGGGGTACGACGAGCAGTACTTC. This translates into CASLNTGQGYDEQYF. The whole variable domain, remainder taken from reference TRBV18 and TRBJ2-7, is NAGVMQNPRHLVRRRGQEARLRCSPMKGHSHVYWYRQLPEEGLKFMVYLQKENIIDESGMPKERFSAEFPKEGPSILRIQQVVRGDSAAYFCASLNTGQGYDEQYFGPGTRLTVT.

The chain has TRBV11-2 and TRBJ2-1; tentatively, D is TRBD2 (7 bases). Looked up from germline, CDR1 is SGHAT and CDR2 is FQNNGV. V lost 1 base, J lost 8 bases, and 15 bases lay in between. This CDR3 has 15 residues. CDR3 nucleotide sequence: TGTGCCAGCAGCTTAGCCGGGGGGCGAGGCCATGAGCAGTTCTTC. This sequence encodes CASSLAGGRGHEQFF.

This clone was detected only a few times. This chain joins TRBV5-1 and TRBJ1-6; D unresolved. CDR3 length: 18 residues. V shed 3 bases and J shed 0 bases, with 16 bases lying between them. Per the germline V gene, CDR1 is SGHRS and CDR2 is YFSETQ. In nucleotides, the CDR3 is TGCGCCAGCAGCTACGGGAGCGTCAAGAGCTCCTATAATTCACCCCTCCACTTT. This codes for CASSYGSVKSSYNSPLHF.

Comment on this clone: At one boundary the junction diverges from the germline segment, which might be a read error. V usage is TRBV7-7 and J usage is TRBJ2-2, with 7 bases fitting TRBD1. The length of the CDR3 is 16 residues. The germline gives CDR1 SSHAT, CDR2 FNYEAQ (reference sequence). The DNA of the CDR3 is TGTGCTAGCAGCTCTTCCGGGACAGCTACACCCGGGGAGCTGTTTTTT. Amino acids: CASSSSGTATPGELFF.

The chain couples TRBV29-1 to TRBJ1-2; D might be TRBD1 (6 bases). The CDR3 length is 13 residues. Germline CDR1 is SQVTM and CDR2 is ANQGSEA. V lost 4 bases, J lost 5 bases, and 14 bases lay in between. The CDR3: CSVAMGQRYGYTF. The CDR3, as DNA: TGCAGCGTTGCTATGGGACAAAGATATGGCTACACCTTC.

The rearrangement uses TRBV4-2 and TRBJ2-7; TRBD1 matches 7 bases. The CDR3 is 16 residues long. Trimming at V came to 1 base and at J to 5 bases, leaving 11 bases not matched to a gene. Germline CDR1 reads LGHNA; CDR2 reads YNFKEQ. The CDR3 bases are TGTGCCAGCAGCCAAGCCAGGGGGTGGTCGCCGGACGAGCAGTACTTC. Protein: CASSQARGWSPDEQYF.

CDR3 nucleotide sequence: TGTGCCACCAGCAGAGACAGAGGCTACGAGCAGTACTTC. Protein product: CATSRDRGYEQYF. This chain links TRBV15 with TRBJ2-7; D is uncertain. This CDR3 comprises 13 residues. V lost 0 bases and J lost 3, with 6 bases in between. The V gene's germline CDR1 is LNHNV and CDR2 YYDKDF (reference sequence).

DNA for the CDR3: TGTGCCAGCTCACCAGGGGGCGATTCACCCCTCCACTTT. It encodes CASSPGGDSPLHF. This chain links TRBV18 with TRBJ1-6; weak D call: TRBD1 (6 bases). Trimming cost V 2 bases and J 8 bases, with 7 bases left between them. The CDR3 has 13 residues. CDR1 and CDR2 (germline): KGHSH, LQKENI.

The V gene is TRBV20-1, the J gene TRBJ1-6; D is ambiguous. The CDR3 totals 11 residues. The V end was cut by 5 bases, the J end by 10 bases, with 9 bases between. Germline lookup yields CDR1 DFQATT and CDR2 SNEGSKA (reference sequence). The CDR3 loop is CSAGSGSPLHF. In DNA form, the CDR3 reads TGCAGTGCTGGCAGCGGATCACCCCTCCACTTT.

This clone is a singleton in its sample. The chain recombines TRBV7-9 with TRBJ1-5, with 10 bases fitting TRBD1. V trimming: 5 bases; J trimming: 4 bases; junction bases outside the gene matches: 5. From germline, CDR1 is SEHNR and CDR2 FQNEAQ (reference sequence). The CDR3 totals 15 residues. This CDR3 is CASSPMDRGNQPQHF. CDR3 DNA sequence: TGTGCCAGCAGCCCAATGGACAGGGGGAATCAGCCCCAGCATTTT.

This chain connects TRBV6-6 to TRBJ1-4; D is uncertain. This CDR3 region has 12 residues. The V and J ends lost 8 bases and 4 bases respectively, with 8 bases between them. Per the germline V gene, CDR1 is MNHNY and CDR2 is SVGAGI (reference sequence). The CDR3 DNA follows: TGTGCCAGCGGATATAATAATGAAAAACTGTTTTTT. Its translation is CASGYNNEKLFF.

The genes are TRBV18 and TRBJ1-3; possibly TRBD1 for D (6 bases). V was shortened by 3 bases and J by 0 bases, with 9 bases between the two germline ends. Germline V gene data show CDR1 as KGHSH and CDR2 as LQKENI. The CDR3 loop spans 15 amino acids. This CDR3 is CASSPDSLSGNTIYF. CDR3 in DNA: TGTGCCAGCTCACCGGACAGCCTCTCTGGAAACACCATATATTTT.

This chain uses TRBV5-4 with TRBJ2-1; 13 bases line up with TRBD2. With 4 bases clipped from V and 10 bases from J, the junction kept 11 bases outside the gene matches. Germline-derived CDR1 and CDR2 are SGHNT and YYREEE (reference sequence). The CDR3 is 16 amino acids. CDR3 in amino acids: CASSPGGTSGATEQFF. CDR3 in DNA: TGTGCCAGCAGCCCTGGGGGGACTAGCGGGGCAACGGAGCAGTTCTTC.

The chain carries TRBV5-4 and TRBJ1-2; 7 positions match TRBD1. The germline V gene has CDR1 SGHNT and CDR2 YYREEE (reference sequence). The CDR3 has 15 residues. The junction had 5 bases not matched to a gene; V was cut back by 0 bases and J by 3 bases. The DNA for the CDR3 is TGTGCCAGCAGCTTGGAGACAGGGAAAGACTATGGCTACACCTTC. This translates into CASSLETGKDYGYTF.

V gene TRBV15 combines with J gene TRBJ2-7, with 8 bases aligning to TRBD1. CDR1 and CDR2 (germline): LNHNV, YYDKDF (reference sequence). The CDR3 contains 14 residues. The junction had 2 bases not matched to a gene; V was cut back by 1 base and J by 3 bases. As DNA, the CDR3 is TGTGCCACCAGCAGAGCAGGACAGGGCTACGAGCAGTACTTC. This encodes CATSRAGQGYEQYF.

This clone was observed a single time. V gene TRBV5-4 combines with J gene TRBJ1-4; D not resolved. This CDR3 spans 13 amino acids. From germline, CDR1 is SGHNT and CDR2 YYREEE (reference sequence). Trimming took 4 bases from V and 7 from J, leaving 11 bases between them. Here the CDR3 reads CASSPESGEKLFF. The CDR3 bases are TGTGCCAGCAGCCCAGAAAGTGGTGAAAAACTGTTTTTT.

The rearrangement uses TRBV6-6 and TRBJ2-1; TRBD2 might be the D (7 bases). Trimming removed 5 bases at V and 12 bases at J, with 14 bases between. This CDR3 has 12 residues. Germline values: CDR1 MNHNY, CDR2 SVGAGI (reference sequence). The CDR3 is CASSSKGGAQFF. The CDR3 coding sequence is TGTGCCAGCAGTAGCAAGGGGGGGGCGCAGTTCTTC.